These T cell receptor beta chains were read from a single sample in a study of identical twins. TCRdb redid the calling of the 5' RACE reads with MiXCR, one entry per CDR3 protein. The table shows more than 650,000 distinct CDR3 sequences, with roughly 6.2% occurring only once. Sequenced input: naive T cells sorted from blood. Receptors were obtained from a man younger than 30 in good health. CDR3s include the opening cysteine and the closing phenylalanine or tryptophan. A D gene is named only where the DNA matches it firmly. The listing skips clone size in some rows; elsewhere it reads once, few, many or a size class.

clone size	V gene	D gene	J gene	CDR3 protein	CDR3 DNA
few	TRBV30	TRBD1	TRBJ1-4	CAWRGQGMEKLFF	TGTGCCTGGAGAGGACAGGGGATGGAAAAACTGTTTTTT
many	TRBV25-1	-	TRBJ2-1	CASSPPTRYNEQFF	TGTGCCAGCAGTCCACCGACTCGATACAATGAGCAGTTCTTC
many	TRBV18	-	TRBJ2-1	CASSPPTGYNEQFF	TGTGCCAGCTCACCGCCGACGGGGTACAATGAGCAGTTCTTC
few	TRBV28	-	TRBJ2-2	CASSLGVDLNTGELFF	TGTGCCAGCAGTTTGGGAGTGGACCTCAACACCGGGGAGCTGTTTTTT
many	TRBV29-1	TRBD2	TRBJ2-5	CSVETGTSVEETQYF	TGCAGCGTTGAAACGGGAACTAGCGTCGAAGAGACCCAGTACTTC
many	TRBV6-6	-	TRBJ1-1	CASSGPLTEAFF	TGTGCCAGCTCGGGCCCGTTGACTGAAGCTTTCTTT
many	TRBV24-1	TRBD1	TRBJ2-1	CATSDPHGQGGTLHEQFF	TGTGCCACCAGTGATCCTCACGGACAGGGGGGAACTCTCCATGAGCAGTTCTTC
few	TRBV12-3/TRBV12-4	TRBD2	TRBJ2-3	CASRQSGAGTDTRYF	TGTGCCAGCAGACAAAGCGGGGCCGGCACAGATACGCGGTATTTT
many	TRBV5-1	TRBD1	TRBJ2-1	CASSSRALGQGNEQFF	TGCGCCAGCAGCAGTCGGGCGTTGGGACAGGGCAATGAGCAGTTCTTC
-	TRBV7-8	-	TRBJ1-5	CASSLESARQPQHF	TGTGCCAGCAGCTTAGAGTCGGCCAGGCAGCCCCAGCATTTT
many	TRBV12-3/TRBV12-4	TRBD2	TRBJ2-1	CASSWAPGLASNEQFF	TGTGCCAGCAGTTGGGCGCCGGGACTAGCGTCTAATGAGCAGTTCTTC
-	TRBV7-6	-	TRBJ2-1	CASSLYQINNEQFF	TGTGCCAGCAGCTTATACCAAATTAACAATGAGCAGTTCTTC
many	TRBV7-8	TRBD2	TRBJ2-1	CASSLAVLRERYNEQFF	TGTGCCAGCAGCTTAGCGGTTTTGCGGGAGAGGTACAATGAGCAGTTCTTC
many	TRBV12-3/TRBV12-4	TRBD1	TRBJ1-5	CASSFDRGSNQPQHF	TGTGCCAGCAGTTTCGACAGGGGAAGCAATCAGCCCCAGCATTTT
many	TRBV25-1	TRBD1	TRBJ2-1	CASSARTGYHDEQFF	TGTGCCAGCAGTGCCAGGACAGGATATCACGATGAGCAGTTCTTC
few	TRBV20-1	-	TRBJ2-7	CSARPGHIDEQYF	TGCAGTGCTAGACCGGGGCACATCGACGAGCAGTACTTC
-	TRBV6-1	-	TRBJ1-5	CASRTTGGPSNQPQHF	TGTGCCAGCAGGACCACGGGGGGGCCTAGCAATCAGCCCCAGCATTTT
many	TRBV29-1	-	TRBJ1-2	CSVGSANYGYTF	TGCAGCGTTGGAAGCGCGAACTATGGCTACACCTTC
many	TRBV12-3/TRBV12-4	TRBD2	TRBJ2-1	CATEGTSGPYNEQFF	TGTGCCACCGAGGGGACTAGCGGGCCCTACAATGAGCAGTTCTTC
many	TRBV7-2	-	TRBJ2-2	CASSFSRNTGELFF	TGTGCCAGCAGCTTTTCCAGAAACACCGGGGAGCTGTTTTTT
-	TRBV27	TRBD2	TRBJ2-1	CLTLTSRNEQFF	TGTCTAACTTTGACTAGCAGGAATGAGCAGTTCTTC
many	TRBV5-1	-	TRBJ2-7	CASSLEAGPHYEQYF	TGCGCCAGCAGCTTGGAGGCAGGGCCTCACTACGAGCAGTACTTC
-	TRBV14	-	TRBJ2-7	CASSQVRNEQYF	TGTGCCAGCAGCCAAGTACGTAACGAGCAGTACTTC
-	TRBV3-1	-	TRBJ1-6	CASKGGPNSPLHF	TGTGCCAGCAAAGGGGGACCTAATTCACCCCTCCACTTT
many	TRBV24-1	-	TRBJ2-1	CATSDNYSGQNSYNEQFF	TGTGCCACCAGTGATAATTATAGCGGCCAGAATTCCTACAATGAGCAGTTCTTC
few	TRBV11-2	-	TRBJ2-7	CASSLVYRGTSYEQYF	TGTGCCAGCAGCTTAGTTTATCGGGGGACCTCCTACGAGCAGTACTTC
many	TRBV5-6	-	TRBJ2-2	CASSLAGLRNTGELFF	TGTGCCAGCAGCTTGGCGGGACTGAGAAACACCGGGGAGCTGTTTTTT
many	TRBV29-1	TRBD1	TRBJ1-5	CSVAGTGVNSNQPQHF	TGCAGCGTTGCCGGGACAGGGGTAAATAGCAATCAGCCCCAGCATTTT
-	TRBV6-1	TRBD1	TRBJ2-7	CASRTGVRNEQYF	TGTGCCAGCAGGACAGGGGTTCGGAACGAGCAGTACTTC
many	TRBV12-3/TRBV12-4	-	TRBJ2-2	CASSSGTPANTGELFF	TGTGCCAGCAGCTCCGGGACACCGGCGAACACCGGGGAGCTGTTTTTT
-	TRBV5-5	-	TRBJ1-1	CASSRGWGGTEAFF	TGTGCCAGCAGCCGAGGATGGGGTGGCACTGAAGCTTTCTTT
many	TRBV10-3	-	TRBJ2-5	CAISDDRSGETQYF	TGTGCCATCAGTGATGACAGGAGCGGGGAGACCCAGTACTTC
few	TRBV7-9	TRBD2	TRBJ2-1	CASSSQQREGPYNEQFF	TGTGCCAGCAGCTCCCAACAGCGGGAGGGCCCCTACAATGAGCAGTTCTTC
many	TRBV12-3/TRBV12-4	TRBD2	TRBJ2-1	CASNRGLAGGPGYNEQFF	TGTGCCAGCAACCGGGGACTAGCGGGAGGGCCAGGGTACAATGAGCAGTTCTTC
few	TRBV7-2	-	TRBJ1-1	CASRKGVGNTEAFF	TGTGCCAGCAGGAAAGGGGTGGGGAACACTGAAGCTTTCTTT
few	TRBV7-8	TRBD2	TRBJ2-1	CASSLSAGLAGVVTEFF	TGTGCCAGCAGCTTATCGGCTGGACTAGCGGGAGTTGTAACGGAGTTCTTC
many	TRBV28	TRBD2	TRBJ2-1	CASSSQGPAGVF	TGTGCCAGCAGTTCACAGGGCCCAGCGGGGGTCTTC
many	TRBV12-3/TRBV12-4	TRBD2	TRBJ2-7	CASSPWTSSYEQYF	TGTGCCAGCAGTCCCTGGACTAGCTCCTACGAGCAGTACTTC
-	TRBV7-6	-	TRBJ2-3	CASSLVGQRGDTQYF	TGTGCCAGCAGCTTAGTGGGGCAAAGGGGAGATACGCAGTATTTT
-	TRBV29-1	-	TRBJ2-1	CSVGLHGEQFF	TGCAGCGTGGGACTTCATGGGGAGCAGTTCTTC
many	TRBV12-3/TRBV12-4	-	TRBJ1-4	CASRAGRNEKLFF	TGTGCCAGCAGAGCAGGGAGAAATGAAAAACTGTTTTTT
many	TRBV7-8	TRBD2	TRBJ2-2	CASSLLAGVGTGELFF	TGTGCCAGCAGCTTACTAGCGGGAGTGGGTACCGGGGAGCTGTTTTTT
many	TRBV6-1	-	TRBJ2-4	CASSRDTLAKNIQYF	TGTGCCAGCTCGCGGGACACCCTAGCCAAAAACATTCAGTACTTC
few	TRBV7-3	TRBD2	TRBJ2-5	CASSLTSGGQETQYF	TGTGCCAGCAGCTTAACTAGCGGGGGCCAAGAGACCCAGTACTTC
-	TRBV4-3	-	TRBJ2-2	CASSQGGSGGTNTGELFF	TGCGCCAGCAGCCAAGGTGGTTCGGGTGGGACGAACACCGGGGAGCTGTTTTTT
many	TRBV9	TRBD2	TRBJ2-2	CASSGASGANTGELFF	TGTGCCAGCAGCGGGGCTAGCGGAGCGAACACCGGGGAGCTGTTTTTT
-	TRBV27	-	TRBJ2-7	CASSSPGEGGYEQYF	TGTGCCAGCAGTTCCCCCGGGGAAGGGGGTTACGAGCAGTACTTC
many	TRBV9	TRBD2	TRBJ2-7	CASSPRGENDYEQYF	TGTGCCAGCAGCCCTCGGGGGGAGAACGACTACGAGCAGTACTTC